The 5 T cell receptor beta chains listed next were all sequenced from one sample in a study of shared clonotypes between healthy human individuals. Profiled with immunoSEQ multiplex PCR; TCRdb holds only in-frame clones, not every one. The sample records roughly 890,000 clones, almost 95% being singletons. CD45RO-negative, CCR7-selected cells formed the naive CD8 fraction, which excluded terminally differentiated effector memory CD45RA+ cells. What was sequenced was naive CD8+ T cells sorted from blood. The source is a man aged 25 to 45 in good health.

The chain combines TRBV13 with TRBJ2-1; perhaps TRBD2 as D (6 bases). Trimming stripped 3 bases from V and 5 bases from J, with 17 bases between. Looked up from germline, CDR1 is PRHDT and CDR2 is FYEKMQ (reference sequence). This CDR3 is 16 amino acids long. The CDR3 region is CASSFGRDTVHNEQFF. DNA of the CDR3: TGTGCCAGCAGCTTTGGGCGGGATACGGTTCACAATGAGCAGTTCTTC.

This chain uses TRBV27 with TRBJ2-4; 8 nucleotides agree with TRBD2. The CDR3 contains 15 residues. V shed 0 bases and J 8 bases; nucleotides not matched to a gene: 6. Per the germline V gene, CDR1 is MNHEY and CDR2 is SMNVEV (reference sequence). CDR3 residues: CASSLSLRGGDIQYF. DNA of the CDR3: TGTGCCAGCAGTTTATCCCTCCGGGGGGGAGACATTCAGTACTTC.

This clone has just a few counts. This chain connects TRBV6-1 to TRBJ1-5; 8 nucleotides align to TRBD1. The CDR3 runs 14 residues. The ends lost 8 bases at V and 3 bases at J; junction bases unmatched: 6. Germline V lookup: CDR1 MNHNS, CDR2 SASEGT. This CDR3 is CASSGTGYNQPQHF. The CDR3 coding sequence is TGTGCCAGCTCCGGGACAGGTTACAATCAGCCCCAGCATTTT.

CDR3 amino acids: CASSYSINYEQFF. The CDR3 coding sequence is TGTGCCAGCAGTTACTCGATTAACTATGAGCAGTTCTTC. The chain uses TRBV6-6 and TRBJ2-1; D is uncertain. Per the germline V gene, CDR1 is MNHNY and CDR2 is SVGAGI (reference sequence). V was pared by 0 bases and J by 8 bases, with 8 bases between. The CDR3 is made up of 13 amino acids.

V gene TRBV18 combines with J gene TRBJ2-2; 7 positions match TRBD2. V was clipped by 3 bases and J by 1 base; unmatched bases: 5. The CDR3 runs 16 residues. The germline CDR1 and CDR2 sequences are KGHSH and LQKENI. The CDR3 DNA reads TGTGCCAGCTCACCCCGGGACTACCAGAACACCGGGGAGCTGTTTTTT. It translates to CASSPRDYQNTGELFF. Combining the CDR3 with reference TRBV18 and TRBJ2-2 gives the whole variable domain NAGVMQNPRHLVRRRGQEARLRCSPMKGHSHVYWYRQLPEEGLKFMVYLQKENIIDESGMPKERFSAEFPKEGPSILRIQQVVRGDSAAYFCASSPRDYQNTGELFFGEGSRLTVL.